The 7 T cell receptor beta chains presented below share a single source sample, sequenced in a study of PD-1 blockade in classical Hodgkin lymphoma. Time point here: cycle 4 day 1 (C4D1), after less than 7 weeks of nivolumab. After autologous stem cell transplantation all patients relapsed, and prior brentuximab vedotin exposure differed between cohorts. Assay used: immunoSEQ multiplex PCR; TCRdb lists only in-frame clones, some missing. The table shows tens of thousands of clones, with 66% occurring only once. This material consisted of peripheral blood mononuclear cells (PBMCs), taken before the fourth cycle of nivolumab. Every receptor here comes from a human donor with classical Hodgkin lymphoma.

V and J are TRBV7-2 and TRBJ1-5; D unresolved. Trimming shortened V by 2 bases and J by 0 bases, and 11 bases separated the two germline ends. Germline CDR1 reads SGHTA; CDR2 reads FQGNSA. The CDR3 covers 16 residues. The CDR3 coding sequence is TGTGCCAGCAGCTTATCGGGCCTCTATAGCAATCAGCCCCAGCATTTT. Translated, it gives CASSLSGLYSNQPQHF.

The chain employs TRBV19 and TRBJ1-5; D ambiguous. Germline V gives CDR1 LNHDA, CDR2 SQIVND (reference sequence). V shed 5 bases and J shed 7 bases, with 12 bases lying between them. The CDR3 contains 13 residues. CDR3 coding DNA: TGTGCCAGTAGTCTCGCGGTCGAACAGCCCCAGCATTTT. Amino acid sequence: CASSLAVEQPQHF.

This rearrangement joins TRBV6-5 to TRBJ1-2; D unclear. The CDR3 extends over 15 amino acids. In germline, CDR1 is MNHEY, CDR2 SVGAGI. V was trimmed by 6 bases and J by 1 base, leaving 15 bases between them. The CDR3 DNA reads as TGTGCCAGCAGCTCCTCCCCGGCAGATAACTATGGCTACACCTTC. Amino acid sequence: CASSSSPADNYGYTF.

J is TRBJ2-5 and V is TRBV29-1; TRBD1 matches at 9 bases. The J segment lost 5 bases and the V segment lost 7 bases, leaving 8 bases of the junction unmatched. The CDR3 extends over 13 amino acids. Germline values: CDR1 SQVTM, CDR2 ANQGSEA. The CDR3 loop reads CSALRDRAETQYF. For the CDR3, the DNA is TGCAGCGCCCTTCGGGACAGGGCTGAGACCCAGTACTTC. Based on the CDR3 plus reference TRBV29-1 and TRBJ2-5, the full variable domain is SAVISQKPSRDICQRGTSLTIQCQVDSQVTMMFWYRQQPGQSLTLIATANQGSEATYESGFVIDKFPISRPNLTFSTLTVSNMSPEDSSIYLCSALRDRAETQYFGPGTRLLVL.

The J gene is TRBJ1-1, the V gene TRBV5-1; possibly TRBD1 for D (6 bases). V lost 2 bases and J lost 5, with 13 bases in between. This CDR3 is built from 14 residues. In germline, CDR1 is SGHRS, CDR2 YFSETQ. The CDR3 here is CASSFTDGTTEAFF. In DNA, the CDR3 is TGCGCCAGCAGCTTTACGGACGGGACAACTGAAGCTTTCTTT.

J is TRBJ2-7 and V is TRBV29-1; D uncertain. Germline V gene sequence: CDR1 SQVTM, CDR2 ANQGSEA. The CDR3 sequence is 11 residues long. V dropped 7 bases and J dropped 2 bases, with 9 bases sitting between them. In nucleotides, the CDR3 is TGCAGCGCTAGTGAACCCTACGAGCAGTACTTC. Translation: CSASEPYEQYF.

DNA for the CDR3: TGTGCCAGCAGTTTAGAGACGGCGGTCTATGGCTACACCTTC. Translating gives CASSLETAVYGYTF. The gene calls are TRBV28 and TRBJ1-2; D unresolved. The V gene's germline CDR1 is MDHEN and CDR2 SYDVKM. CDR3 length: 14 amino acids. The ends were cut back, 2 bases at V and 4 bases at J, with 11 bases in the middle.